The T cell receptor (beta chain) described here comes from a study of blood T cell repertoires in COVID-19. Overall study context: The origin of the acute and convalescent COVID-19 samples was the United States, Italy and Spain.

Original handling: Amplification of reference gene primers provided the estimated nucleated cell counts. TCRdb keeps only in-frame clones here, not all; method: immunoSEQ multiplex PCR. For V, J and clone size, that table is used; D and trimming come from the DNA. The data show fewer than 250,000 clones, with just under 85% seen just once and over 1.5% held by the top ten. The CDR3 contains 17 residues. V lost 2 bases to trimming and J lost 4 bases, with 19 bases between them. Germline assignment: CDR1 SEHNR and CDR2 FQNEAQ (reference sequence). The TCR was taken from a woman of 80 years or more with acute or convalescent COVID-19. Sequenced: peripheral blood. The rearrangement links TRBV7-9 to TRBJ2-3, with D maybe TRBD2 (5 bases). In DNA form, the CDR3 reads TGTGCCAGCAGCTTATTGGCCGGGATGGCCCCCGCAGATACGCAGTATTTT. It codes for CASSLLAGMAPADTQYF.